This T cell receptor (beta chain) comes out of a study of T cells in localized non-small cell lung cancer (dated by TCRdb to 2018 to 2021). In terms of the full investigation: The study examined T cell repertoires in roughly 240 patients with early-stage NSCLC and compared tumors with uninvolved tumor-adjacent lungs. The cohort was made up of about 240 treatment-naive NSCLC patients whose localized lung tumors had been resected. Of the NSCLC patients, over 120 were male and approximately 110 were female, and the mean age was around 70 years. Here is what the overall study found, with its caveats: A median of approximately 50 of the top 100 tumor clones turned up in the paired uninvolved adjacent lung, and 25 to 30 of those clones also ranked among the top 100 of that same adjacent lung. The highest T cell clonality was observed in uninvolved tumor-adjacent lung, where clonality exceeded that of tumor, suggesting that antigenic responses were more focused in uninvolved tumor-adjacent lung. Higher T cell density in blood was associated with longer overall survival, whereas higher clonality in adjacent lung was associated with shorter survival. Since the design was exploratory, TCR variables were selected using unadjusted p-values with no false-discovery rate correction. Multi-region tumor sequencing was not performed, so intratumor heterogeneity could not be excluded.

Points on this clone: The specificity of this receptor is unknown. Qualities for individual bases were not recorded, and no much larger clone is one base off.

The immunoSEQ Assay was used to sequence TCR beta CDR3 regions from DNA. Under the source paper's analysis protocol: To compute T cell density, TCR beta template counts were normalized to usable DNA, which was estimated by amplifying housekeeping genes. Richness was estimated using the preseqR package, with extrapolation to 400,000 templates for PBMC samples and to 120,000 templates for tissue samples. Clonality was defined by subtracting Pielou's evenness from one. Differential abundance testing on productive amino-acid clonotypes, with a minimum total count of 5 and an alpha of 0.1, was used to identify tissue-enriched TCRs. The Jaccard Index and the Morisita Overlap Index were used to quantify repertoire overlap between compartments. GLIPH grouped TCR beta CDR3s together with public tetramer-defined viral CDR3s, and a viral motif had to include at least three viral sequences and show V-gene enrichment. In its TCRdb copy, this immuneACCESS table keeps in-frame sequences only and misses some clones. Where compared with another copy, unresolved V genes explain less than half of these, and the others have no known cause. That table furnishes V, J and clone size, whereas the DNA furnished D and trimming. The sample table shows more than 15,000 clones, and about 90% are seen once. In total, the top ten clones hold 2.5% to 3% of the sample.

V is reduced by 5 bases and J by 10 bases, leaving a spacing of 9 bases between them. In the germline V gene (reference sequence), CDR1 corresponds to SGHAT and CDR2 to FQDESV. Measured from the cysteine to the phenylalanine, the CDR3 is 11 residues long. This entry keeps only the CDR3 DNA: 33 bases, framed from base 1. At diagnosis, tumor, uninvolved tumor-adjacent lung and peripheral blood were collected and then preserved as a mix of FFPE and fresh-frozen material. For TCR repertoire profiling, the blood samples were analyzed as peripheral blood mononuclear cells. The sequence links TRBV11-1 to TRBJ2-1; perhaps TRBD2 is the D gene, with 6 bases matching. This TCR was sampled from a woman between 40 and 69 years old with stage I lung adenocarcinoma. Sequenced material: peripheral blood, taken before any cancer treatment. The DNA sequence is TGTGCCAGCAGCCGGGCGGGAGAGCAGTTCTTC. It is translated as CASSRAGEQFF.